These 8 T cell receptor beta chains came from one sample sequenced in a study of regulatory T cells in long-lasting Graves disease. Investigators prepared the TCR beta libraries by applying iRepertoire HTBI primers and Arm-PCR of CDR3 regions. In TCRdb, the multiplex PCR reads were re-called with MiXCR into one record per CDR3 protein. Found here are about 540,000 distinct CDR3 sequences, about 14% of them singletons; the top ten hold more than 8.5%. Noted time point: newly diagnosed GD, antithyroid drugs for less than 3 months. RNA from PBMCs was the source of the TCR library. The data also belong to a second study, concerning T cells in Graves' hyperthyroidism and ophthalmopathy.

Sequences were derived from peripheral blood mononuclear cells (PBMCs), sampled at new diagnosis, from a patient treated with antithyroid drugs. These receptors came from a man between 25 and 39 years old with Graves disease.

This chain links TRBV20-1 with TRBJ2-7; 8 bases line up with TRBD1. Germline V gene data show CDR1 as DFQATT and CDR2 as SNEGSKA (reference sequence). J lost 6 bases, V lost 6 bases, and 10 bases had no gene match. The CDR3 runs 13 residues. CDR3 DNA sequence: TGCAGTGCCTCAGGGGCAGGGGGCGCCGAGCAGTACTTC. It yields the protein CSASGAGGAEQYF.

The V gene is TRBV12-3 or TRBV12-4, the J gene TRBJ2-7; 8 bases map to TRBD2. V dropped 6 bases and J dropped 1; count of bases not matched to a gene: 5. The CDR3 contains 14 residues. The CDR3 nucleotides are TGTGCCAGCAGCCGTCGGGAGGGATCCTACGAGCAGTACTTC. It encodes CASSRREGSYEQYF.

Many counts were recorded for this clonotype. The V and J genes are TRBV12-3 or TRBV12-4 and TRBJ2-3, with 11 bases fitting TRBD2. V shed 8 bases, J shed 2 bases, and the junction held 12 bases outside the gene matches. The CDR3 totals 17 residues. The CDR3 DNA sequence: TGTGCCAGCCGGGCCCTGCGACTAGCGGGACACACAGATACGCAGTATTTT. It encodes CASRALRLAGHTDTQYF.

This clonotype was seen a handful of times. The chain has TRBV18 and TRBJ2-6; no clear D. The germline gives CDR1 KGHSH, CDR2 LQKENI. The germline V and J ends were trimmed by 3 bases and 2 bases, with 8 bases remaining between them. The CDR3 runs 15 residues. The CDR3 reads CASSPARAGANVLTF. DNA of the CDR3: TGTGCCAGCTCACCCGCTAGGGCTGGGGCCAACGTCCTGACTTTC. The full variable domain, rest sourced from reference TRBV18 and TRBJ2-6, is NAGVMQNPRHLVRRRGQEARLRCSPMKGHSHVYWYRQLPEEGLKFMVYLQKENIIDESGMPKERFSAEFPKEGPSILRIQQVVRGDSAAYFCASSPARAGANVLTFGAGSRLTVL.

At least ten counts were recorded for this clonotype. The chain combines TRBV11-3 with TRBJ2-1; D could derive from TRBD1 or TRBD2 (5 bases each). The germline V gene has CDR1 SGHNT and CDR2 YENEEA. V gave up 4 bases and J gave up 9 bases, with 7 bases separating them. The CDR3 contains 11 residues. CDR3 residues: CASSSGAEQFF. DNA for the CDR3: TGTGCCAGCAGCTCCGGGGCTGAGCAGTTCTTC.

The sample holds a few counts of this clonotype. The chain has TRBV5-4 and TRBJ2-1; D is unresolved. From germline, CDR1 is SGHNT and CDR2 YYREEE (reference sequence). The ends were cut back, 3 bases at V and 0 bases at J, with 13 bases in the middle. The CDR3 sequence is 16 residues long. CDR3 protein: CASSSASPSSYNEQFF. Written as DNA, the CDR3 is TGTGCCAGCAGCTCCGCGTCTCCGAGCTCCTACAATGAGCAGTTCTTC.

The table lists this clonotype with many counts. The chain recombines TRBV7-9 with TRBJ2-5, with D possibly being TRBD2 (5 bases). The V end lost 3 bases, the J end lost 7 bases, and 12 bases lay between the germline ends. The CDR3 sequence is 13 residues long. Per the germline V gene, CDR1 is SEHNR and CDR2 is FQNEAQ (reference sequence). CDR3 sequence reads: CASSFYGMGTQYF. CDR3 bases: TGTGCCAGCAGCTTCTACGGGATGGGGACCCAGTACTTC.

There are a few counts of this clonotype. The chain combines TRBV7-9 with TRBJ2-6; 9 nucleotides match TRBD1. The CDR3 is 17 residues long. V trimming: 5 bases; J trimming: 1 base; junction bases outside the gene matches: 6. CDR1 is SEHNR and CDR2 is FQNEAQ in the germline V gene (reference sequence). The CDR3 region is CASSGTGLGSGANVLTF. The DNA for the CDR3 is TGTGCCAGCAGCGGGACAGGGTTGGGGTCTGGGGCCAACGTCCTGACTTTC.